The rows below give T cell receptor beta chains drawn from one sample of a study of T cell responses to AZD1222 COVID-19 vaccine. Sequencing was performed with immunoSEQ multiplex PCR; in TCRdb, only in-frame clones are kept and a portion is missing. This table holds approximately 210,000 clones, roughly 94% found once. The sample here was peripheral blood, taken 28 days after the second dose of the MenACWY control vaccine. Receptor source: an adult who received the MenACWY meningococcal vaccine as a control. The CDR3 runs from the conserved cysteine through the conserved F or W. D genes are given only for firm matches. For some rows the clone size is stated as once, few or many, or as a class when expanded; others skip it.

D	size	J	V	DNA	CDR3
TRBD1	-	TRBJ1-6	TRBV3-1/TRBV3-2	TGTGCCAGCACCAGGGGACAGGGCCAAGGACCCCTCCACTTT	CASTRGQGQGPLHF
-	-	TRBJ1-5	TRBV6-5	TGTGCCAGCAACCCAGGGAGCAATCAGCCCCAGCATTTT	CASNPGSNQPQHF
TRBD1	-	TRBJ1-2	TRBV19	TGTGCCAGTAGTGCACCCGGGACAGCTACAAGCACCGGAGGCTACACCTTC	CASSAPGTATSTGGYTF
-	-	TRBJ1-1	TRBV15	TGTGCCACCAGCGTAAACAGGGAACTGAACACTGAAGCTTTCTTT	CATSVNRELNTEAFF
-	-	TRBJ1-1	TRBV5-4	TGTGCCAGCAGCCGCGACCGGGTGTTGAACACTGAAGCTTTCTTT	CASSRDRVLNTEAFF
TRBD1	-	TRBJ2-3	TRBV30	TGTGCCTGGAGTGCCGGGGACAGGCCATCTAGCACAGATACGCAGTATTTT	CAWSAGDRPSSTDTQYF
-	-	TRBJ1-1	TRBV5-1	TGCGCCAGCAGCTTGCGGCAGGGAAAGAGTGGGATGAACACTGAAGCTTTCTTT	CASSLRQGKSGMNTEAFF
-	-	TRBJ1-1	TRBV29-1	TGCAGCGTTGCGGTTCGTGAAGCTTTCTTT	CSVAVREAFF
-	-	TRBJ1-2	TRBV27	TGTGCCAGCAGTCCCGGACAGCCTCCTAACTATGGCTACACCTTC	CASSPGQPPNYGYTF
TRBD1	-	TRBJ1-5	TRBV7-6	TGTGCCAGCAGCTTGACGACAGGGATCCGCAATCAGCCCCAGCATTTT	CASSLTTGIRNQPQHF
-	-	TRBJ1-2	TRBV27	TGTGCCAGCAGCCCGGACAGCTATGGCTACACCTTC	CASSPDSYGYTF
-	-	TRBJ1-2	TRBV19	TGTGCCAGTAGTATCGGCGGCAGGGCTAACTATGGCTACACCTTC	CASSIGGRANYGYTF
TRBD1	-	TRBJ1-4	TRBV5-4	TGTGCCAGCAGCTCCCCGGGACAGGGACATGAAAAACTGTTTTTT	CASSSPGQGHEKLFF
-	-	TRBJ2-2	TRBV9	TGTGCCAGCAGCCCTACCCTAAACACCGGGGAGCTGTTTTTT	CASSPTLNTGELFF
-	-	TRBJ2-7	TRBV20-1	TGCAGTGTCAAGGACTACTACGAGCAGTACTTC	CSVKDYYEQYF
-	-	TRBJ2-1	TRBV5-4	TGTGCCAGCAGTTACAGCGGGCCTACCTACAATGAGCAGTTCTTC	CASSYSGPTYNEQFF
-	-	TRBJ1-6	TRBV19	TGTGCCAGTAGTCCTCGGGGCAAGGGCAATTCACCCCTCCACTTT	CASSPRGKGNSPLHF
-	-	TRBJ2-1	TRBV2	TGTGCCAGCAGGGAGGACAGTTCGAGAGACAATGAGCAGTTCTTC	CASREDSSRDNEQFF
TRBD1	-	TRBJ1-5	TRBV5-1	TGCGCCAGCAGTTTCGGACAGGGGGGAGAGCCCCAGCATTTT	CASSFGQGGEPQHF
-	-	TRBJ1-4	TRBV19	TGTGCCAGTAGAATGGGGTCGACTAATGAAAAACTGTTTTTT	CASRMGSTNEKLFF
-	-	TRBJ2-7	TRBV11-3	TGTGCCAGCAGGGACACAACCTACGAGCAGTACTTC	CASRDTTYEQYF
-	-	TRBJ2-7	TRBV6-5	TGTGCCAGCAGCATGGGACGTAATTCCTACGAGCAGTACTTC	CASSMGRNSYEQYF
TRBD2	-	TRBJ2-2	TRBV5-6	TGTGCCAGCAGCTTGAACGGGGGGGCCACCGGGGAGCTGTTTTTT	CASSLNGGATGELFF
-	-	TRBJ2-5	TRBV5-5	TGTGCCAGCAGCTTTAGGCCGCTCCAAGAGACCCAGTACTTC	CASSFRPLQETQYF
-	-	TRBJ1-5	TRBV30	TGTGCCTGGGATGAGGGGGGTAATAGCAATCAGCCCCAGCATTTT	CAWDEGGNSNQPQHF
-	-	TRBJ1-2	TRBV6-5	TGTGCCAGCACTAACTCACTCAATAACTATGGCTACACCTTC	CASTNSLNNYGYTF
-	-	TRBJ2-3	TRBV6-2/TRBV6-3	TGTGCCAGCAGTTCCGTCAGGGACACAGATACGCAGTATTTT	CASSSVRDTDTQYF
TRBD1	-	TRBJ2-7	TRBV7-9	TGTGCCAGCAGCCAAGGACAGGGCCCCTACGAGCAGTACTTC	CASSQGQGPYEQYF
-	-	TRBJ1-3	TRBV7-9	TGTGCCAGCAGACCTGGAATGTCTGGAAACACCATATATTTT	CASRPGMSGNTIYF
-	-	TRBJ2-5	TRBV7-3	TGTGCCAGCAGCTTAGGGGGGACGGAGACCCAGTACTTC	CASSLGGTETQYF
TRBD1	once	TRBJ1-2	TRBV6-1	TGTGCCAGCAGTGACAGGGGGGCAAACTATGGCTACACCTTC	CASSDRGANYGYTF
-	-	TRBJ1-2	TRBV4-1	TGCGCCAGCAGCCAAGACAGGGTTGCTCCGGGAGGCTACACCTTC	CASSQDRVAPGGYTF
-	-	TRBJ1-1	TRBV3-1/TRBV3-2	TGTGCCAGCAGCTCGCTCCTGGGTGGGACTTTCTTT	CASSSLLGGTFF
TRBD1	-	TRBJ1-2	TRBV7-2	TGTGCCAGCAGCATCAGGACAGGGGAGGGCTACACCTTC	CASSIRTGEGYTF
TRBD2	-	TRBJ2-7	TRBV28	TGTGCCAGCAGTTTGCCCTCACCCGGGACTAGCGATGGCGAGCAGTACTTC	CASSLPSPGTSDGEQYF
-	-	TRBJ1-2	TRBV24-1	TGTGCCACCAGTGATTCTGCCGGGAGAACCAACTACACCTTC	CATSDSAGRTNYTF
-	-	TRBJ2-5	TRBV20-1	TGCAGTGCCGCTCCGGGCGAGACCCAGTACTTC	CSAAPGETQYF
-	-	TRBJ2-7	TRBV6-5	TGTGCCAGCAGTTACTCGGCCCATTTAGAGCAGTACTTC	CASSYSAHLEQYF